This is a list of T cell receptor beta chains from one sample in a study of PD-1 blockade in classical Hodgkin lymphoma. Generated by immunoSEQ multiplex PCR, the TCRdb table keeps only in-frame clones and is missing some. The sample gives about 20,000 clones, 60% to 80% of which show up once; 7.2% is in the top ten. This material consisted of peripheral blood mononuclear cells (PBMCs), taken before the fourth cycle of nivolumab. The source is a human donor with classical Hodgkin lymphoma. Both conserved end residues are part of each CDR3. D genes are given only for firm matches. Some rows mark clone size as missing; the rest say once, few, many or name a class of expanded clone.

TRBD1 TRBJ2-3 NA 15 TRBV4-1 CASSPGDRYTDTQYF TGCGCCAGCAGCCCTGGGGACAGGTACACAGATACGCAGTATTTT
NA TRBJ1-5 NA 14 TRBV30 CAWSVGYSNQPQHF TGTGCCTGGAGTGTAGGTTATAGCAATCAGCCCCAGCATTTT
NA TRBJ2-4 NA 15 TRBV11-2 CASSPSGGGVNIQYF TGTGCCAGCAGCCCATCCGGCGGAGGGGTGAACATTCAGTACTTC
NA TRBJ1-1 NA 14 TRBV5-1 CASSLSGVNTEAFF TGCGCCAGCAGCTTATCGGGGGTGAACACTGAAGCTTTCTTT
TRBD2 TRBJ2-3 NA 12 TRBV27 CASAAGGPTQYF TGTGCCAGCGCCGCGGGAGGCCCCACGCAGTATTTT
NA TRBJ1-5 NA 13 TRBV6-5 CATMLSYGQPQHF TGTGCTACGATGTTAAGCTACGGTCAGCCCCAGCATTTT
TRBD2 TRBJ2-5 NA 16 TRBV7-3 CASSLTFTGGQETQYF TGTGCCAGCAGCTTAACATTTACGGGGGGGCAGGAGACCCAGTACTTC
TRBD1 TRBJ2-5 NA 14 TRBV6-6 CASSLGQAQETQYF TGTGCCAGCAGCTTAGGACAGGCCCAAGAGACCCAGTACTTC
TRBD1 TRBJ2-5 NA 13 TRBV11-3 CASSRQGPETQYF TGTGCCAGCAGCCGACAGGGGCCCGAGACCCAGTACTTC
TRBD2 TRBJ2-5 NA 13 TRBV19 CASSDQGGETQYF TGTGCCAGTAGTGATCAGGGAGGGGAGACCCAGTACTTC
TRBD1 TRBJ2-1 once 15 TRBV5-8 CASSKGQGGVNEQFF TGTGCCAGCAGCAAGGGACAGGGAGGAGTGAATGAGCAGTTCTTC
TRBD2 TRBJ2-5 NA 15 TRBV5-4 CASSLARTSGETQYF TGTGCCAGCAGCTTGGCACGGACTAGCGGGGAGACCCAGTACTTC